This T cell receptor (beta chain) was sequenced for a study of blood T cells in healthy people across ages. General observations from the study: In the absence of known donor CMV status, changes in expanded clonotypes were possibly confounded.

This clonotype was observed a few times. Its antigen is not known. Using a J-beta primer mix together with a sample-barcoded 5' primer, a second PCR was run for roughly 6 to 11 cycles. TCRdb itself ran the 5' RACE reads through MiXCR, one entry per CDR3 protein. The sample includes 1,500,000 or so distinct CDR3 sequences, 42% seen only once; the top ten take under 5%. Aged roughly 6 to 90, donors were systemically healthy Caucasians from Russia. CDR3 length: 13 residues. J was trimmed by 1 base and V by 7 bases; bases with no gene match: 6. CDR1 is SQVTM, CDR2 ANQGSEA, per germline. V and J are TRBV29-1 and TRBJ1-1; 7 nucleotides agree with TRBD1. Material for sequencing was blood. The receptor was derived from a woman between 18 and 30 years old in good health. The CDR3 loop is CSGNRGSNTEAFF. The CDR3 coding sequence is TGCAGCGGGAACAGGGGCTCGAACACTGAAGCTTTCTTT.